Listed below are T cell receptor beta chains from one sample, sequenced in a study of cytomegalovirus exposure and HLA in healthy donors. Only in-frame clones appear in the TCRdb table, and some are missing; sequencing was by immunoSEQ multiplex PCR. The table has over 110,000 clones, approximately 80% seen once. The specimen sequenced was PBMCs. The receptor set was obtained from a woman in her fifties or sixties in good health and CMV-seropositive. The CDR3 runs from the conserved cysteine through the conserved F or W. The D gene is left open where the match is weak. Size tells how often a clone was seen (once, few, many) or the class of an expanded clone, and some rows leave it out.

clone_size	j_call	v_call	d_call	cdr3_nt	cdr3_aa
.	TRBJ2-7	TRBV18	.	TGTGCCAGCTCACTAGCTTCGGGCTCCTACGAGCAGTACTTC	CASSLASGSYEQYF
.	TRBJ2-7	TRBV7-2	.	TGTGCCAGCAGTCTTGGACAGACCCGCGAGCAGTACTTC	CASSLGQTREQYF
once	TRBJ2-7	TRBV5-1	.	TGCGCCAGCGGGTACAGCTTCTACGAGCAGTACTTC	CASGYSFYEQYF
.	TRBJ2-1	TRBV5-1	TRBD2	TGCGCCAGCAGCTTGGTTAGCGGGAGGGCCTACAATGAGCAGTTCTTC	CASSLVSGRAYNEQFF
.	TRBJ2-5	TRBV6-1	TRBD1	TGTGCCGGCGCAACAGGGGGAATACTGGGCGAGACCCAGTACTTC	CAGATGGILGETQYF
.	TRBJ1-3	TRBV30	.	TGTGCCTGGAGGCGGGGTTCTGGAAACACCATATATTTT	CAWRRGSGNTIYF
.	TRBJ1-5	TRBV7-6	TRBD1	TGTGCCAGCAGCCCCGGACAGGATAGCAATCAGCCCCAGCATTTT	CASSPGQDSNQPQHF
.	TRBJ1-1	TRBV7-2	TRBD1	TGTGCCAGCAGCTTAAATGGGGACAGGGAAGCTGAAGCTTTCTTT	CASSLNGDREAEAFF
.	TRBJ2-1	TRBV5-1	TRBD2	TGCGCCAGCAGCCTCCCGCCGGGACTAGGAGAGGGCAATGAGCAGTTCTTC	CASSLPPGLGEGNEQFF
.	TRBJ1-1	TRBV7-9	.	TGTGCCAGCAGCTCCCCCTTAACTGACAGCCCTGAAGCTTTCTTT	CASSSPLTDSPEAFF
.	TRBJ1-2	TRBV5-1	.	TGCGCCAGCAGCGAGAACCCTGACAGGATTTCCTATGGCTACACCTTC	CASSENPDRISYGYTF